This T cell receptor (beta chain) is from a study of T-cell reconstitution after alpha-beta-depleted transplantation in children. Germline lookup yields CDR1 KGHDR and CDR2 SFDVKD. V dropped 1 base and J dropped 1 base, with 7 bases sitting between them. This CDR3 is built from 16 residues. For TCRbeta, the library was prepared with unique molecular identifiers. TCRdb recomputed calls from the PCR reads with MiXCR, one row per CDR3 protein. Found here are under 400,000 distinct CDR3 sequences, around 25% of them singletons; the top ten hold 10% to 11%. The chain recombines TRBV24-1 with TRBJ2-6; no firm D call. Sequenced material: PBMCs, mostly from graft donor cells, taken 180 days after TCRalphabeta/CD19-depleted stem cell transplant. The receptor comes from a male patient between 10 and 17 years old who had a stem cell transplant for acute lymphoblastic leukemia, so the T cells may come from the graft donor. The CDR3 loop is CATSDFVGSGANVLTF. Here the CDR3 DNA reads TGTGCCACCAGTGATTTTGTGGGTTCTGGGGCCAACGTCCTGACTTTC.